These 11 T cell receptor beta chains were all obtained from the same sample, sequenced in a study of blood T cell repertoires in COVID-19. Profiled with immunoSEQ multiplex PCR; TCRdb holds only in-frame clones, not every one. This table holds 120,000 to 150,000 clones, roughly 86% found once. The sequenced sample was peripheral blood. These receptors all come from a woman aged 55-70 years with acute or convalescent COVID-19.

The chain employs TRBV13 and TRBJ2-3, with 7 bases that match TRBD2. The CDR3 consists of 15 residues. Germline V gene sequence: CDR1 PRHDT, CDR2 FYEKMQ (reference sequence). Germline trimming cut 5 bases from V and 2 bases from J; bases unmatched to any gene: 7. The CDR3 here is CASSRLRDYTDTQYF. DNA for the CDR3: TGTGCCAGCAGCAGACTCCGGGACTACACAGATACGCAGTATTTT.

The chain joins TRBV3-1 (or the pseudogene TRBV3-2) to TRBJ1-2; 7 nucleotides align to TRBD1. J was trimmed by 6 bases and V by 6 bases; bases with no gene match: 13. Germline-derived CDR1 and CDR2 are LGHDT and YNNKEL (reference sequence). This CDR3 is 15 amino acids long. CDR3 amino acids: CASSHRGLKVDGYTF. In DNA, the CDR3 is TGTGCCAGCAGTCACAGGGGTTTAAAGGTGGATGGCTACACCTTC.

This chain uses TRBV14 with TRBJ2-7, with 7 bases aligning to TRBD2. This CDR3 region has 14 residues. The J segment lost 2 bases and the V segment lost 1 base, leaving 2 bases of the junction unmatched. Germline CDR1 reads SGHDN; CDR2 reads FVKESK. CDR3 amino acids: CASSQGGGPYEQYF. The CDR3 region has the DNA TGTGCCAGCAGCCAAGGGGGGGGACCCTACGAGCAGTACTTC.

The chain uses TRBV3-1 (or the pseudogene TRBV3-2) and TRBJ2-7; tentatively, D is TRBD2 (6 bases). The CDR3 is 14 residues long. CDR1 is LGHDT, CDR2 YNNKEL, per germline (reference sequence). V lost 6 bases to trimming and J lost 5 bases, with 17 bases between them. CDR3 sequence reads: CASRPGLNFDEQYF. Written as DNA, the CDR3 is TGTGCCAGCAGGCCGGGACTCAATTTTGACGAGCAGTACTTC.

The chain has TRBV5-1 and TRBJ2-2; tentatively, D is TRBD2 (6 bases). V was shortened by 3 bases and J by 6 bases, with 9 bases between the two germline ends. From germline, CDR1 is SGHRS and CDR2 YFSETQ. The CDR3 length is 13 residues. The CDR3 DNA is TGCGCCAGCAGCTGGACGGGGGCCGGGGAGCTGTTTTTT. This encodes CASSWTGAGELFF. The full variable domain, with the rest looked up from reference TRBV5-1 and TRBJ2-2, is KAGVTQTPRYLIKTRGQQVTLSCSPISGHRSVSWYQQTPGQGLQFLFEYFSETQRNKGNFPGRFSGRQFSNSRSEMNVSTLELGDSALYLCASSWTGAGELFFGEGSRLTVL.

This chain links TRBV9 with TRBJ1-3, with a tentative D call TRBD1 (5 bases). V lost 0 bases and J lost 4, with 14 bases in between. CDR3 length: 16 residues. Germline values: CDR1 SGDLS, CDR2 YYNGEE. CDR3 sequence reads: CASSVGGRGLGNTIYF. DNA of the CDR3: TGTGCCAGCAGCGTAGGGGGCCGGGGACTCGGAAACACCATATATTTT.

This chain uses TRBV21-1 with TRBJ1-2; the tabulated D call, TRBD1, remains unverified against the DNA. TRBV21-1 corresponds to a pseudogene. The CDR3 spans 16 residues. The CDR3 reads CASSKLDSPSNYGYTF. In nucleotides, the CDR3 is TGTGCCAGCAGCAAACTCGACAGCCCCTCTAACTATGGCTACACCTTC.

The V and J genes are TRBV4-1 and TRBJ2-7, with D tentatively TRBD2 (5 bases). The CDR3 totals 16 residues. V was pared by 1 base and J by 1 base, with 14 bases between. CDR1 and CDR2 from the germline V gene are MGHRA and YSYEKL. CDR3 DNA: TGCGCCAGCAGCCAAGGGACTGCCCTCGGGTCCTACGAGCAGTACTTC. This sequence encodes CASSQGTALGSYEQYF.

The rearrangement joins TRBV11-3 to TRBJ2-7; TRBD1 matches 12 bases. The CDR3 spans 16 residues. Germline CDR1 is SGHNT and CDR2 is YENEEA. J gave up 2 bases and V 5 bases, and 7 bases lay outside the gene matches. The CDR3 DNA is TGTGCCAGCAGCCAGCCGGGACAGGGGGCCGCCTACGAGCAGTACTTC. Translated, it gives CASSQPGQGAAYEQYF.

The chain employs TRBV19 and TRBJ1-5; 7 nucleotides line up with TRBD1. Germline values: CDR1 LNHDA, CDR2 SQIVND (reference sequence). The CDR3 consists of 15 residues. Losses at the gene ends were 7 bases for V and 3 bases for J; bases not matched to a gene: 9. The CDR3 DNA reads as TGTGCCAGTAAGCCTCCGACAGGGTCCAATCAGCCCCAGCATTTT. Protein product: CASKPPTGSNQPQHF. Full variable domain (missing parts from reference TRBV19 and TRBJ1-5): DGGITQSPKYLFRKEGQNVTLSCEQNLNHDAMYWYRQDPGQGLRLIYYSQIVNDFQKGDIAEGYSVSREKKESFPLTVTSAQKNPTAFYLCASKPPTGSNQPQHFGDGTRLSIL.

The chain joins TRBV28 to TRBJ1-2; D possibly corresponds to TRBD1 (6 bases). This CDR3 contains 13 residues. Trimming cost V 2 bases and J 4 bases, with 8 bases left between them. Germline lookup yields CDR1 MDHEN and CDR2 SYDVKM. The CDR3 DNA sequence: TGTGCCAGCAGTTTAGAGGGGGTCTATGGCTACACCTTC. Protein product: CASSLEGVYGYTF.